This T cell receptor (beta chain) was found in a study of blood T cell repertoires in COVID-19. Study overall: Sites across the United States, Italy and Spain contributed samples from acute and convalescent COVID-19. T cells, B-cell-depleted T cells, or PBMCs supplied cDNA or gDNA.

Germline V gives CDR1 LNHDA, CDR2 SQIVND (reference sequence). The CDR3 runs 14 residues. The junction had 10 bases not matched to a gene; V was cut back by 6 bases and J by 6 bases. As originally analysed: Nucleated cell counts were estimated from reference gene primer amplification. Repertoires were generated with immunoSEQ multiplex PCR, while TCRdb's copy carries only in-frame clones and drops some. V and J calls and clone size come straight from that table; D and trimming were deduced from the DNA. The sample lists 130,000 to 150,000 clones, about 85% occurring once. This receptor was taken from a human donor with acute or convalescent COVID-19. The donor label of this sample is uncertain. The genes are TRBV19 and TRBJ1-1; TRBD1 matches 7 bases. Sequenced input: peripheral blood. The CDR3 region is CASSSRQGVPEAFF. CDR3 sequence (DNA): TGTGCCAGTAGCTCCAGACAGGGAGTCCCTGAAGCTTTCTTT.